This T cell receptor (beta chain) was sequenced in a study of human T cells and chemical hapten exposure. This clonotype was found a few times. Its antigen is not known. Each CDR3 protein gets one entry after TCRdb re-called the RACE reads with MiXCR. The data contain 380,000 or so distinct CDR3 sequences, around 5.5% of them singletons. Stated time point: pre-sensitization, week 0. The sample's treatment: therapeutic diphenylcyclopropenone sensitization with weekly scalp DPC. From germline, CDR1 is DFQATT and CDR2 SNEGSKA (reference sequence). V lost 2 bases and J 4 bases, leaving 17 bases between the germline ends. This CDR3 spans 15 amino acids. The study, taken as a whole, reports: DPC sensitization did not alter TCRs above 1 in 1000 frequency.

This clonotype was obtained from a young woman with alopecia areata. Some clones in this sample may be carry-over from other donors' samples. Sequenced here: whole blood, sampled in connection with sensitization to the hapten diphenylcyclopropenone (DPC). This chain joins TRBV20-1 and TRBJ1-1; a possible D gene is TRBD1 (6 bases). CDR3 coding DNA: TGCAGTGCTAGATCAACCGGGGGCGGCATCACTGAAGCTTTCTTT. This gives the protein CSARSTGGGITEAFF.